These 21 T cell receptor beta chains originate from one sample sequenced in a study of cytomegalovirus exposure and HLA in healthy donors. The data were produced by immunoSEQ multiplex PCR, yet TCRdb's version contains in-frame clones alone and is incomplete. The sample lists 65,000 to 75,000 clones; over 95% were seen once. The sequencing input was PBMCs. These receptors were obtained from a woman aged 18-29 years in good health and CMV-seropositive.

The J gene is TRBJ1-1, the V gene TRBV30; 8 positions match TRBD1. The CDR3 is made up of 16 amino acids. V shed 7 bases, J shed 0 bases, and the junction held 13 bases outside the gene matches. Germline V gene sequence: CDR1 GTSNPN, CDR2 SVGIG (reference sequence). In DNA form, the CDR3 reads TGTGCCTCCATCAAACAGGGGGTCATCATGAACACTGAAGCTTTCTTT. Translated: CASIKQGVIMNTEAFF.

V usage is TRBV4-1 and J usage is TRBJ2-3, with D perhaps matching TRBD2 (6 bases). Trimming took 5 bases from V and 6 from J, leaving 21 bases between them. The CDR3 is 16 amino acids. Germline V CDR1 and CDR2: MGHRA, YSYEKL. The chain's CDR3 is CASSSELVLEGDTQYF. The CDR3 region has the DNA TGCGCCAGCAGCTCCGAACTAGTTTTGGAGGGGGATACGCAGTATTTT.

The CDR3 DNA sequence: TGTGCCAGCAGTGAAGTTGGCGATACGCAGTATTTT. Its protein is CASSEVGDTQYF. This chain connects TRBV6-1 to TRBJ2-3; D is ambiguous. Germline V gives CDR1 MNHNS, CDR2 SASEGT. This CDR3 contains 12 residues. V was pared by 1 base and J by 6 bases, with 5 bases between.

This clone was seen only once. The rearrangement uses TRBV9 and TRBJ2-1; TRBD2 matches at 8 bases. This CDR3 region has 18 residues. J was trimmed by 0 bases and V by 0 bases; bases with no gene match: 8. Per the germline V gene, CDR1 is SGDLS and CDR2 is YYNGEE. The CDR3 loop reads CASSVAGSGRSSYNEQFF. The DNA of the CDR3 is TGTGCCAGCAGCGTAGCTGGGAGCGGGAGAAGCTCCTACAATGAGCAGTTCTTC.

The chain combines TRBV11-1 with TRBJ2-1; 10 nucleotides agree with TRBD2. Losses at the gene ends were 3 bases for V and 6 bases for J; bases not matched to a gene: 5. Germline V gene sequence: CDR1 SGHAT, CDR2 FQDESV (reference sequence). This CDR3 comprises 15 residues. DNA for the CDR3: TGTGCCAGCAGCTTCGGAGCGGGAGGGGGCAATGAGCAGTTCTTC. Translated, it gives CASSFGAGGGNEQFF.

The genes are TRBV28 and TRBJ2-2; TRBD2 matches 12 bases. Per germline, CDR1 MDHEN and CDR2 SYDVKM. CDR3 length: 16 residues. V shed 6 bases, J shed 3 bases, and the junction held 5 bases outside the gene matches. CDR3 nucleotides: TGTGCCAGCAGCCAGACTAGCGGGAGAGACACCGGGGAGCTGTTTTTT. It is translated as CASSQTSGRDTGELFF.

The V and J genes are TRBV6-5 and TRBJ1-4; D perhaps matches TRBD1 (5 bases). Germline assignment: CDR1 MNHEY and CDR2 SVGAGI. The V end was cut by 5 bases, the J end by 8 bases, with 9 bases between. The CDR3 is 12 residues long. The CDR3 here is CASSPNREKLFF. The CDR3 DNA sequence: TGTGCCAGCAGTCCCAACAGGGAAAAACTGTTTTTT.

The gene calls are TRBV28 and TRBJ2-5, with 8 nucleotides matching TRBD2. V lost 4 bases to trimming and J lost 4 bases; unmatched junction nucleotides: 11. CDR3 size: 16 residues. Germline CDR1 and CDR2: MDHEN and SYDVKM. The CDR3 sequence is CASSSRGRIEGETQYF. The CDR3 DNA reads TGTGCCAGCAGTTCCCGCGGGAGGATTGAGGGAGAGACCCAGTACTTC.

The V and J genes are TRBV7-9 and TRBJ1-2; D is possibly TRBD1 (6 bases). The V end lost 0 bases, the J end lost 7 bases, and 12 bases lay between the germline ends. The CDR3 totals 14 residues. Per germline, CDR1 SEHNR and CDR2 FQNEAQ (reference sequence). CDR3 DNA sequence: TGTGCCAGCAGCTTAGCACAGGGATGGGCTGGCTACACCTTC. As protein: CASSLAQGWAGYTF.

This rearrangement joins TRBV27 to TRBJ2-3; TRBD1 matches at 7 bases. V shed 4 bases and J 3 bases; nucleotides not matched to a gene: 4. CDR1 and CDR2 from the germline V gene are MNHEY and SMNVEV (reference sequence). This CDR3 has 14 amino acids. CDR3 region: CASSSGGMTDTQYF. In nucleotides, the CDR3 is TGTGCCAGCAGTTCAGGGGGAATGACAGATACGCAGTATTTT.

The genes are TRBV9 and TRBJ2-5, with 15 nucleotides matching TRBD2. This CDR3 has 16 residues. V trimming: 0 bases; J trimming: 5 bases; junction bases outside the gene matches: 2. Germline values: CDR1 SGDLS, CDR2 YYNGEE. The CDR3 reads CASSVGGLAGGETQYF. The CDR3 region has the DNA TGTGCCAGCAGCGTAGGGGGACTAGCGGGAGGTGAGACCCAGTACTTC.

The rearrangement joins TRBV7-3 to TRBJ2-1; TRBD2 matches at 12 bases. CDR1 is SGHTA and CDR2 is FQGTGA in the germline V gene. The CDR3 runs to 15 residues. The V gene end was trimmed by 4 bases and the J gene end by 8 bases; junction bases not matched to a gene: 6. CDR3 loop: CASSSLAGGPDEQFF. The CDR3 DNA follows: TGTGCCAGCAGCTCACTAGCGGGAGGCCCCGATGAGCAGTTCTTC.

The CDR3 DNA reads as TGTGCCAGCAGTTACGGGGGGTGGGGTTCGAACACCGGGGAGCTGTTTTTT. As protein: CASSYGGWGSNTGELFF. The rearrangement uses TRBV6-7 and TRBJ2-2; TRBD2 is a possible D gene (6 bases). TRBV6-7 is an open reading frame whose function is uncertain. The V and J ends lost 2 bases and 0 bases respectively, with 13 bases between them. The CDR3 is 17 residues long.

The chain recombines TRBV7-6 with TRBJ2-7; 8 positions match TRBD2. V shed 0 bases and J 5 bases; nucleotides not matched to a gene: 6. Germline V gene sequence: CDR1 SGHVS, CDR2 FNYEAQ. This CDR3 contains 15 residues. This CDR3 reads CASSLAGEGLDEQYF. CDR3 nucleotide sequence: TGTGCCAGCAGCTTAGCTGGGGAGGGACTAGACGAGCAGTACTTC.

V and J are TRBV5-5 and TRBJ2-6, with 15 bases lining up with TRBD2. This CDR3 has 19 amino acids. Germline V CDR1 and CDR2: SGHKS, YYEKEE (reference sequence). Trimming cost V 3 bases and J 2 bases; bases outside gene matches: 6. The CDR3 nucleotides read TGTGCCAGCAGCTCACGAGGACTAGCGGGAGGGCCTGGGGCCAACGTCCTGACTTTC. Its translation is CASSSRGLAGGPGANVLTF. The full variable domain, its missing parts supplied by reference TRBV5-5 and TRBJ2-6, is DAGVTQSPTHLIKTRGQQVTLRCSPISGHKSVSWYQQVLGQGPQFIFQYYEKEERGRGNFPDRFSARQFPNYSSELNVNALLLGDSALYLCASSSRGLAGGPGANVLTFGAGSRLTVL.

CDR3: CASSAGVGQGETQYF. The DNA for the CDR3 is TGTGCCAGCAGCGCCGGGGTGGGGCAGGGGGAGACCCAGTACTTC. This chain links TRBV7-6 with TRBJ2-5, with D perhaps TRBD1 (6 bases). This CDR3 is 15 amino acids long. Trimming took off 5 bases at V and 5 bases at J, with 18 bases between the two ends. Germline V gives CDR1 SGHVS, CDR2 FNYEAQ.

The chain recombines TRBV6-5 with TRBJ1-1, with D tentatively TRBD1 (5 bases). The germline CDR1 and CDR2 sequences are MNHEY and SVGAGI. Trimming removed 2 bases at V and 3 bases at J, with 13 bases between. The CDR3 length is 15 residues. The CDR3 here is CASSYAPRGYTEAFF. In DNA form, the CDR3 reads TGTGCCAGCAGTTACGCTCCTCGGGGGTACACTGAAGCTTTCTTT.

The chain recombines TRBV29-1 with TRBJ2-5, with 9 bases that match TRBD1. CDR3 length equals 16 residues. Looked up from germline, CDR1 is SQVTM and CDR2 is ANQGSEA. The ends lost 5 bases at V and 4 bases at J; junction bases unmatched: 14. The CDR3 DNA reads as TGCAGCGTTAAACAGGGGGCTCTCGTGCCCCGAGAGACCCAGTACTTC. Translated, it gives CSVKQGALVPRETQYF.

The CDR3 nucleotides read TGTGCCAGCAGCGTCAGGGAAGGGGCTGAAGCTTTCTTT. Residues: CASSVREGAEAFF. The chain is built from TRBV9 and TRBJ1-1; TRBD1 is a possible D gene (5 bases). The germline V and J ends were trimmed by 2 bases and 6 bases, with 11 bases remaining between them. CDR3 length equals 13 residues. The germline CDR1 and CDR2 sequences are SGDLS and YYNGEE.

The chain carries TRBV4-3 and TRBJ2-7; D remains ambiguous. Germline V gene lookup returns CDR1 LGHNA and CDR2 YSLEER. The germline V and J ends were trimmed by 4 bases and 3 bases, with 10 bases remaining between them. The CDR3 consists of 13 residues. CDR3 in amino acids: CASSPARFYEQYF. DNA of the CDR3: TGCGCCAGCAGCCCGGCTAGGTTCTACGAGCAGTACTTC.

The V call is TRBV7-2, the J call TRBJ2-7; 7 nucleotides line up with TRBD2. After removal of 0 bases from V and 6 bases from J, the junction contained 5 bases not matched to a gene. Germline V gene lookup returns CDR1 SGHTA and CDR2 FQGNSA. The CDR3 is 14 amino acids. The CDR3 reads CASSLALAGVEQYF. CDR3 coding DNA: TGTGCCAGCAGCTTAGCGCTCGCGGGAGTCGAGCAGTACTTC.